This T cell receptor (beta chain) is drawn from a study of blood T cell repertoires in COVID-19. Study summary: The United States, Italy and Spain supplied acute and convalescent COVID-19 samples. Sources were T cells, B-cell-depleted T cells, or PBMCs; the material itself was cDNA or gDNA.

The length of the CDR3 is 12 residues. CDR1 and CDR2 (germline): SGHVS, FQNEAQ. V dropped 5 bases and J dropped 7 bases, with 11 bases sitting between them. Authors' data handling: Estimation of nucleated cell counts was performed using reference gene primer amplification. Sequencing was performed with immunoSEQ multiplex PCR; in TCRdb, only in-frame clones are kept and a portion is missing. V and J calls and clone size are given by that table; D and trimming were obtained from the DNA. There are more than 70,000 clones in the sample; more than 60% occur only once, and around 9.5% lies in the top ten.

This rearrangement joins TRBV7-8 to TRBJ1-2, with D uncertain. What was sequenced was peripheral blood. This sequence originates from a human donor in a cohort sampled during active COVID-19. In DNA, the CDR3 is TGTGCCAGCAGCCCCCAGTATACTGGCTACACCTTC. The encoded protein is CASSPQYTGYTF. Full variable domain (rest looked up from reference TRBV7-8 and TRBJ1-2): GAGVSQSPRYKVAKRGQDVALRCDPISGHVSLFWYQQALGQGPEFLTYFQNEAQLDKSGLPSDRFFAERPEGSVSTLKIQRTQQEDSAVYLCASSPQYTGYTFGSGTRLTVV.